The clone carrying this T cell receptor beta chain turned up a few times. No antigen is known for it. TCRdb re-analysed the 5' RACE reads in MiXCR, keeping a single row per CDR3 protein. Of approximately 150,000 distinct CDR3 sequences detected, approximately 48% appear once; the ten largest clones hold about 16%. The data are from a study of CD8 T cells in ankylosing spondylitis. Study observations and caveats: Disease-linked clones were CD8+ and relatively rare in peripheral blood. Reports of some motif variants in reactive arthritis synovial fluid and blood predate this one. The clones that were linked to disease were reported to be significantly enriched in matched synovial fluid samples from ankylosing spondylitis patients.

CDR1 and CDR2 from the germline V gene are ENHRY and SYGVKD. The ends were cut back, 2 bases at V and 5 bases at J, with 7 bases in the middle. The CDR3 is 12 amino acids. The TCR comes from a male donor with ankylosing spondylitis. V and J are TRBV10-3 and TRBJ2-7; D may be TRBD1 (6 bases). Sequencing was done on a sample of synovial fluid, either unsorted or a sorted T cell fraction (not recorded which). CDR3 protein: CAISEGGHEQYF. The CDR3 DNA reads TGTGCCATCAGTGAGGGGGGCCACGAGCAGTACTTC.